This T cell receptor beta chain was identified in a study of T cell responses to AZD1222 COVID-19 vaccine. Across the study: Pooling of second doses given at about 4 or about 12 weeks was done.

As concerns this clone: The antigen remains unidentified. The sample contains more than one DNA sequence encoding this CDR3.

General study points: Samples come after the peak T cell response, not at day 14. Variant regions that are unmutated are reportedly the target of nearly half of spike-specific TCRs.

V lost 4 bases and J lost 4, with 7 bases in between. The germline V gene has CDR1 LGHDT and CDR2 YNNKEL (reference sequence). The CDR3 is made up of 12 amino acids. This table comes from immunoSEQ multiplex PCR, and its TCRdb copy is limited to in-frame clones, with some not included. Here the sample spans about 120,000 clones, about 88% being singletons. The source material was peripheral blood, sampled on day 0 of AZD1222 vaccination. The clonotype originates from an adult in good health. This chain uses TRBV3-1 (or the pseudogene TRBV3-2) with TRBJ1-1; D gene unclear. CDR3 protein: CASSLGSTEAFF. The CDR3 DNA reads TGTGCCAGCAGCCTCGGAAGCACTGAAGCTTTCTTT.